These 22 T cell receptor beta chains were all obtained from the same sample, sequenced in a study of blood T cell repertoires in COVID-19. Sequencing used immunoSEQ multiplex PCR; TCRdb keeps in-frame clones, though not all of them. The sample has 100,000 to 150,000 clones; about 89% are singletons. Sequencing input: peripheral blood. These receptors were taken from a man aged 55 to 70 with COVID-19, enrolled during active disease.

This chain joins TRBV5-1 and TRBJ2-7; TRBD2 aligns across 13 bases. Germline CDR1 SGHRS, CDR2 YFSETQ. The CDR3 runs 16 residues. Germline trimming cut 0 bases from V and 6 bases from J; bases unmatched to any gene: 6. The CDR3 sequence is CASSLGLAGGRGEQYF. In DNA, the CDR3 is TGCGCCAGCAGCTTGGGACTAGCGGGGGGCCGGGGCGAGCAGTACTTC.

V and J are TRBV30 and TRBJ1-3; possible D gene TRBD1, 5 bases. Germline V gene sequence: CDR1 GTSNPN, CDR2 SVGIG (reference sequence). The V end lost 4 bases, the J end lost 0 bases, and 10 bases lay between the germline ends. The CDR3 runs to 14 residues. The CDR3 reads CAWTTGFSGNTIYF. CDR3 nucleotide sequence: TGTGCCTGGACCACAGGTTTCTCTGGAAACACCATATATTTT.

The chain uses TRBV5-1 and TRBJ1-6, with D possibly matching TRBD1 (5 bases). Trimming cost V 4 bases and J 5 bases, with 16 bases left between them. The CDR3 totals 16 residues. CDR1 and CDR2 from the germline V gene are SGHRS and YFSETQ. The CDR3 protein is CASSNTRAGNNSPLHF. CDR3 in DNA: TGCGCCAGCAGCAACACCCGCGCAGGGAATAATTCACCCCTCCACTTT.

The CDR3 sequence: CASSLGTEYGYTF. The CDR3 coding sequence is TGTGCCAGCAGCCTTGGGACAGAATATGGCTACACCTTC. The V call is TRBV7-3, the J call TRBJ1-2; 7 bases line up with TRBD1. The junction had 5 bases not matched to a gene; V was cut back by 5 bases and J by 5 bases. Germline V gives CDR1 SGHTA, CDR2 FQGTGA. CDR3 length: 13 amino acids.

This chain connects TRBV9 to TRBJ2-7; D ambiguous. Germline CDR1 and CDR2: SGDLS and YYNGEE. The length of the CDR3 is 14 residues. The ends were cut back, 4 bases at V and 0 bases at J, with 11 bases in the middle. The CDR3 coding sequence is TGTGCCAGCAGCATCGGCGGTAGCTCCTACGAGCAGTACTTC. It yields the protein CASSIGGSSYEQYF.

This chain connects TRBV4-2 to TRBJ1-2, with a weak D call TRBD1 (6 bases). The CDR3 is 18 amino acids. V lost 1 base and J 8 bases, leaving 26 bases between the germline ends. Germline V gene data show CDR1 as LGHNA and CDR2 as YNFKEQ. The CDR3 protein is CASSQAILSGTGWGGYTF. For the CDR3, the DNA is TGTGCCAGCAGCCAAGCCATCCTGTCCGGTACAGGGTGGGGAGGCTACACCTTC.

In DNA, the CDR3 is TGTGCCAGCTCACCACCCACAGGGGTGAACACTGAAGCTTTCTTT. Encoded protein: CASSPPTGVNTEAFF. The rearrangement uses TRBV18 and TRBJ1-1; 7 bases align to TRBD1. V gave up 0 bases and J gave up 0 bases; unmatched junction bases: 1. Germline CDR1 and CDR2: KGHSH and LQKENI. The CDR3 has 15 amino acids. Combining the CDR3 with reference TRBV18 and TRBJ1-1 gives the whole variable domain NAGVMQNPRHLVRRRGQEARLRCSPMKGHSHVYWYRQLPEEGLKFMVYLQKENIIDESGMPKERFSAEFPKEGPSILRIQQVVRGDSAAYFCASSPPTGVNTEAFFGQGTRLTVV.

The V gene is TRBV18, the J gene TRBJ1-3; 9 positions agree with TRBD1. This CDR3 has 16 residues. The ends lost 4 bases at V and 2 bases at J; junction bases unmatched: 6. CDR1 is KGHSH and CDR2 is LQKENI in the germline V gene. The CDR3 DNA is TGTGCCAGCTCACTCGGACAGGGGAGCGCTGGAAACACCATATATTTT. It encodes CASSLGQGSAGNTIYF.

The chain carries TRBV6-1 and TRBJ2-5; 14 bases map to TRBD2. The trim removed 3 bases at V and 5 bases at J, leaving 5 bases unmatched. The germline gives CDR1 MNHNS, CDR2 SASEGT. This CDR3 contains 16 residues. CDR3 DNA sequence: TGTGCCAGCAGTGAGAGACTAGCGGGGGGGCGGGAGACCCAGTACTTC. It is translated as CASSERLAGGRETQYF.

The gene calls are TRBV27 and TRBJ1-2, with 7 bases fitting TRBD1. Germline CDR1 and CDR2: MNHEY and SMNVEV (reference sequence). The ends lost 6 bases at V and 4 bases at J; junction bases unmatched: 8. The CDR3 consists of 14 residues. In nucleotides, the CDR3 is TGTGCCAGCAGACCCGGACAGGTTCCCTATGGCTACACCTTC. Protein sequence: CASRPGQVPYGYTF.

The CDR3 here is CASSEYRTGGNSPLHF. CDR3 DNA sequence: TGTGCCAGCAGTGAATATCGGACAGGGGGTAATTCACCCCTCCACTTT. The chain is built from TRBV6-1 and TRBJ1-6; 10 nucleotides align to TRBD1. The trim removed 2 bases at V and 6 bases at J, leaving 4 bases unmatched. This CDR3 spans 16 amino acids. Germline CDR1 is MNHNS and CDR2 is SASEGT.

This clone was counted a single time. The J gene is TRBJ2-7, the V gene TRBV18; 12 bases map to TRBD2. CDR3 size: 15 residues. The J segment lost 4 bases and the V segment lost 3 bases, leaving 4 bases of the junction unmatched. CDR1 and CDR2 (germline): KGHSH, LQKENI. The CDR3 sequence is CASSPTSGGIYEQYF. The CDR3 region has the DNA TGTGCCAGCTCACCCACTAGCGGGGGGATTTACGAGCAGTACTTC. Full variable domain (outside the CDR3, taken from reference TRBV18 and TRBJ2-7): NAGVMQNPRHLVRRRGQEARLRCSPMKGHSHVYWYRQLPEEGLKFMVYLQKENIIDESGMPKERFSAEFPKEGPSILRIQQVVRGDSAAYFCASSPTSGGIYEQYFGPGTRLTVT.

V and J are TRBV5-1 and TRBJ1-4, with 8 positions matching TRBD1. This CDR3 is built from 14 residues. Trimming cost V 3 bases and J 7 bases; bases outside gene matches: 5. Germline V lookup: CDR1 SGHRS, CDR2 YFSETQ. The DNA of the CDR3 is TGCGCCAGCAGCTCAGGGGGCGCCGGTGAAAAACTGTTTTTT. Translating it yields CASSSGGAGEKLFF.

The rearrangement links TRBV9 to TRBJ1-2; 7 bases align to TRBD1. This CDR3 has 14 residues. CDR1 is SGDLS, CDR2 YYNGEE, per germline. V dropped 0 bases and J dropped 4; count of bases not matched to a gene: 3. This CDR3 reads CASSVDGTAYGYTF. The CDR3 DNA reads TGTGCCAGCAGCGTAGATGGGACAGCCTATGGCTACACCTTC. The variable domain in full, with the rest retrieved from reference TRBV9 and TRBJ1-2, is DSGVTQTPKHLITATGQRVTLRCSPRSGDLSVYWYQQSLDQGLQFLIQYYNGEERAKGNILERFSAQQFPDLHSELNLSSLELGDSALYFCASSVDGTAYGYTFGSGTRLTVV.

J is TRBJ1-1 and V is TRBV19; 8 nucleotides agree with TRBD1. The CDR3 sequence is 18 residues long. The V segment lost 9 bases and the J segment 1 base; nucleotides outside the gene matches: 19. The germline V gene has CDR1 LNHDA and CDR2 SQIVND (reference sequence). The CDR3 DNA reads as TGTGCCAGCTTTCGGGGTGACAGGGGCGCTGGGGGGAACACTGAAGCTTTCTTT. The encoded protein is CASFRGDRGAGGNTEAFF.

The chain combines TRBV19 with TRBJ1-5; 11 nucleotides align to TRBD1. The CDR3 sequence is 14 residues long. V shed 10 bases and J 6 bases; nucleotides not matched to a gene: 8. Germline CDR1 LNHDA, CDR2 SQIVND (reference sequence). CDR3 in amino acids: CATRTGGGSQPQHF. The DNA for the CDR3 is TGTGCCACCAGGACAGGGGGCGGGAGTCAGCCCCAGCATTTT.

The chain uses TRBV4-2 and TRBJ1-3, with 7 bases lining up with TRBD1. This CDR3 is 16 amino acids long. V gave up 0 bases and J gave up 3 bases; unmatched junction bases: 5. CDR1 and CDR2 (germline): LGHNA, YNFKEQ. This chain's CDR3 is CASSQDQGGFGNTIYF. The CDR3 nucleotides read TGTGCCAGCAGCCAAGATCAGGGGGGCTTTGGAAACACCATATATTTT.

The chain combines TRBV3-1 (or the pseudogene TRBV3-2) with TRBJ2-1; D may be TRBD2 (6 bases). V lost 5 bases and J lost 8, with 16 bases in between. Per germline, CDR1 LGHDT and CDR2 YNNKEL (reference sequence). The CDR3 is 14 amino acids. CDR3 DNA: TGTGCCAGCAGCAAAAGACTAGATCTGCATGAGCAGTTCTTC. Its protein is CASSKRLDLHEQFF.

On this clone: It is unclear where the CDR3 begins or ends on the DNA, so no DNA is shown, and the CDR3 is as TCRdb lists it. The chain couples TRBV9 to TRBJ1-6; TRBD1, the table's D call, lacks a check against the DNA. The CDR3 spans 16 amino acids, including both terminal residues. Germline CDR1 is SGDLS and CDR2 is YYNGEE. The CDR3 is CASSFGPGGQDSPLHF.

The chain is built from TRBV9 and TRBJ1-1, with D possibly matching TRBD1 (5 bases). CDR3 length: 14 residues. Trimming cost V 4 bases and J 1 base, with 11 bases left between them. Germline V gene lookup returns CDR1 SGDLS and CDR2 YYNGEE. This chain's CDR3 is CASSTNGQNTEAFF. CDR3 nucleotide sequence: TGTGCCAGCAGCACTAACGGACAGAACACTGAAGCTTTCTTT.

The rearrangement uses TRBV12-5 and TRBJ2-1; 7 positions match TRBD2. Germline trimming cut 8 bases from V and 7 bases from J; bases unmatched to any gene: 14. Germline CDR1 is LGHNT and CDR2 is FRNRAP. This CDR3 region has 15 residues. The CDR3, as DNA: TGTGCTAGTAGTGAGACGGGGGGAAATATTAATGAGCAGTTCTTC. Protein sequence: CASSETGGNINEQFF.

The rearrangement uses TRBV9 and TRBJ2-2; TRBD1 might be the D (5 bases). Germline lookup yields CDR1 SGDLS and CDR2 YYNGEE. CDR3 length: 16 residues. The V end was cut by 2 bases, the J end by 6 bases, with 17 bases between. The chain's CDR3 is CASSVAQGPVAGELFF. The DNA for the CDR3 is TGTGCCAGCAGCGTCGCTCAGGGCCCGGTGGCCGGGGAGCTGTTTTTT. Full variable domain (remainder filled in from reference TRBV9 and TRBJ2-2): DSGVTQTPKHLITATGQRVTLRCSPRSGDLSVYWYQQSLDQGLQFLIQYYNGEERAKGNILERFSAQQFPDLHSELNLSSLELGDSALYFCASSVAQGPVAGELFFGEGSRLTVL.